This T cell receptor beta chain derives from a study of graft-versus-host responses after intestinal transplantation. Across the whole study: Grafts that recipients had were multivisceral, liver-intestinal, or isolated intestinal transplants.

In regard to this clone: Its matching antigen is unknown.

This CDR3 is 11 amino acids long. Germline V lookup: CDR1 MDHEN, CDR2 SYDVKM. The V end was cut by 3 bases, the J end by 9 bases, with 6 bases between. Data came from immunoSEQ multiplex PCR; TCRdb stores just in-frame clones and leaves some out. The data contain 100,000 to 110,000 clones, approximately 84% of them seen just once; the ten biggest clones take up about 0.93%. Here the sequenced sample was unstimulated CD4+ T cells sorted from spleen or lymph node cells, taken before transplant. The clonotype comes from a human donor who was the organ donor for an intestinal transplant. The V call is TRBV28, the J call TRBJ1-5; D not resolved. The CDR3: CASSLIWPQHF. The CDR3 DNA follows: TGTGCCAGCAGTTTGATTTGGCCCCAGCATTTT.